A single sample gave rise to the 6 T cell receptor beta chains below, sequenced in a study of OX40 agonist ivuxolimab in advanced cancers. The repertoire was sequenced with immunoSEQ multiplex PCR; TCRdb's copy has only in-frame clones and lacks some. Among approximately 89,000 clones listed, around nine tenths were seen once. Here the sequenced sample was CD4+ or CD8+ T cells sorted from blood, taken in a trial of the OX40 agonist ivuxolimab. The receptor set was obtained from an adult with an advanced solid tumor such as melanoma, head and neck, liver or kidney cancer.

In this sample, this clone turned up once. V is TRBV5-6 and J is TRBJ1-5, with 11 bases aligning to TRBD1. Germline V CDR1 and CDR2: SGHDT, YYEEEE. CDR3 length: 16 amino acids. The V gene end was trimmed by 1 base and the J gene end by 6 bases; junction bases not matched to a gene: 6. CDR3 nucleotide sequence: TGTGCCAGCAGCTTGCAAGGACAGGGGGCGTTTCAGCCCCAGCATTTT. Its translation is CASSLQGQGAFQPQHF. Full variable domain (outside the CDR3, taken from reference TRBV5-6 and TRBJ1-5): DAGVTQSPTHLIKTRGQQVTLRCSPKSGHDTVSWYQQALGQGPQFIFQYYEEEERQRGNFPDRFSGHQFPNYSSELNVNALLLGDSALYLCASSLQGQGAFQPQHFGDGTRLSIL.

The CDR3 coding sequence is TGTGCCAGCAGCTTAGGCCTAGCGGGGGGCTCCTACGAGCAGTACTTC. This codes for CASSLGLAGGSYEQYF. The V call is TRBV13, the J call TRBJ2-7; 11 nucleotides match TRBD2. The length of the CDR3 is 16 residues. The trim removed 0 bases at V and 0 bases at J, leaving 1 base unmatched. Germline V CDR1 and CDR2: PRHDT, FYEKMQ (reference sequence).

A word on this clone: At one end, the junction sequence differs from germline, possibly due to a read error. The V gene is TRBV7-7, the J gene TRBJ2-5; 8 bases fit TRBD1. Germline values: CDR1 SSHAT, CDR2 FNYEAQ (reference sequence). CDR3 length: 14 residues. CDR3 region: CASSLGTGQETQYF. CDR3 coding DNA: TGTGCTAGCAGCTTAGGGACAGGCCAAGAGACCCAGTACTTC.

In this sample, this clone turned up once. The chain recombines TRBV5-1 with TRBJ2-3, with 8 bases matching TRBD2. V gave up 5 bases and J gave up 2 bases; unmatched junction bases: 4. The germline CDR1 and CDR2 sequences are SGHRS and YFSETQ. The CDR3 extends over 14 amino acids. This chain's CDR3 is CASRLAGFTDTQYF. DNA for the CDR3: TGCGCCAGCAGATTAGCGGGGTTCACAGATACGCAGTATTTT. The full variable domain, completed using reference TRBV5-1 and TRBJ2-3, is KAGVTQTPRYLIKTRGQQVTLSCSPISGHRSVSWYQQTPGQGLQFLFEYFSETQRNKGNFPGRFSGRQFSNSRSEMNVSTLELGDSALYLCASRLAGFTDTQYFGPGTRLTVL.

The count of this clone is one. CDR3 sequence (DNA): TGCAGCGTTGAGGGCGGCCGAGGGGGCACTGAAGCTTTCTTT. It codes for CSVEGGRGGTEAFF. The V and J genes are TRBV29-1 and TRBJ1-1, with D perhaps matching TRBD1 (6 bases). Germline CDR1 is SQVTM and CDR2 is ANQGSEA. V lost 3 bases and J 4 bases, leaving 15 bases between the germline ends. The CDR3 spans 14 residues.

The chain is built from TRBV6-1 and TRBJ1-4, with D tentatively TRBD1 (5 bases). CDR3 length: 13 residues. The V end lost 10 bases, the J end lost 4 bases, and 13 bases lay between the germline ends. CDR1 is MNHNS and CDR2 is SASEGT in the germline V gene. CDR3 nucleotides: TGTGCCACCTACGACAGACATAATGAAAAACTGTTTTTT. This encodes CATYDRHNEKLFF.